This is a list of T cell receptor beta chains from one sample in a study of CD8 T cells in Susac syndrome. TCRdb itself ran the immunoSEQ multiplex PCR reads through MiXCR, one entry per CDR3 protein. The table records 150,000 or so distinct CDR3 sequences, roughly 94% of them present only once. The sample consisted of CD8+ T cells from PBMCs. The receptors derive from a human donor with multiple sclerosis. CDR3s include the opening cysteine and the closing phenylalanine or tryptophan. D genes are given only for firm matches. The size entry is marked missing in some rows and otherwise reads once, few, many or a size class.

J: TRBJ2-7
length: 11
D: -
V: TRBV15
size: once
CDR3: CATSRDSEQYF
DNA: TGTGCCACCAGCAGAGATTCCGAGCAGTACTTC

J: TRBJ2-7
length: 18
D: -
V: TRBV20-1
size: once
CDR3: CSARGQDSPRVLRYEQYF
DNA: TGCAGTGCTAGAGGACAGGACTCACCGAGGGTGCTTCGCTACGAGCAGTACTTC

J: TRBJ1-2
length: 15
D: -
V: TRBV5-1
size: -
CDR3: CASSPGRRVDYGYTF
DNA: TGCGCCAGCAGCCCCGGACGGAGGGTTGACTATGGCTACACCTTC

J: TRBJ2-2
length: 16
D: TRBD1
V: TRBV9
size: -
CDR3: CASSARTGGNTGELFF
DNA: TGTGCCAGCAGCGCGAGGACAGGGGGGAACACCGGGGAGCTGTTTTTT

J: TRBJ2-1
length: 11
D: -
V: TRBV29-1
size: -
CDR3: CSVWASNEQFF
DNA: TGCAGCGTTTGGGCATCCAATGAGCAGTTCTTC

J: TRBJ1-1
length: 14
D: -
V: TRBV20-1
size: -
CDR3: CSARRTVMNTEAFF
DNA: TGCAGTGCTAGAAGGACAGTTATGAACACTGAAGCTTTCTTT

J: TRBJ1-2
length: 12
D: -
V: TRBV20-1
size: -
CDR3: CSARAPRYGYTF
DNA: TGCAGTGCTAGGGCCCCTCGCTATGGCTACACCTTC

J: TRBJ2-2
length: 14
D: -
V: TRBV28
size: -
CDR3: CASSGGPGGGELFF
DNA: TGTGCCAGCAGCGGGGGGCCCGGCGGCGGGGAGCTGTTTTTT

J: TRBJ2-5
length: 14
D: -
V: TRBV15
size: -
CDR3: CATSRGRGSETQYF
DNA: TGTGCCACCAGCAGAGGCAGAGGGTCGGAGACCCAGTACTTC

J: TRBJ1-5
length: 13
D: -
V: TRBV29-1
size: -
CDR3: CSVRDRKTGLLHF
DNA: TGCAGCGTGAGGGATCGGAAGACAGGCCTCCTGCATTTT

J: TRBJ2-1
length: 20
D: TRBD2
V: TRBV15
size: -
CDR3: CATSRDLVLAGGQPFNEQFF
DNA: TGTGCCACCAGCAGAGATCTAGTACTAGCGGGGGGCCAACCTTTCAATGAGCAGTTCTTC

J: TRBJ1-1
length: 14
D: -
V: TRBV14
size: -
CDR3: CASSKGPLTPEAFF
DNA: TGTGCCAGCAGCAAAGGCCCTTTAACCCCTGAAGCTTTCTTT

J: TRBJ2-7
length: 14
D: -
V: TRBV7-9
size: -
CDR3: CASSSGESSYEQYF
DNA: TGTGCCAGCAGCTCCGGTGAGAGCTCCTACGAGCAGTACTTC

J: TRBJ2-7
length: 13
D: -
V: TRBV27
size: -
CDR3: CASSRGITYEQYF
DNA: TGTGCCAGCAGTAGAGGGATCACCTACGAGCAGTACTTC

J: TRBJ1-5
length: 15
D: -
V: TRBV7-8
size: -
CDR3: CASSLAQATNQPQHF
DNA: TGTGCCAGCAGCTTAGCTCAGGCAACAAATCAGCCCCAGCATTTT

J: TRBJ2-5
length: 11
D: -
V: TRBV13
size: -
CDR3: CASSYQETQYF
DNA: TGTGCCAGCAGCTACCAAGAGACCCAGTACTTC

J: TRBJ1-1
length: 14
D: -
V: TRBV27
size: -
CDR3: CASSLQGFDTEAFF
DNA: TGTGCCAGCAGTTTACAGGGTTTTGACACTGAAGCTTTCTTT

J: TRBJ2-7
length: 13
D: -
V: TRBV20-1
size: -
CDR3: CSAGRGGRLEQYF
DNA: TGCAGTGCCGGAAGGGGGGGTCGGTTAGAGCAGTACTTC

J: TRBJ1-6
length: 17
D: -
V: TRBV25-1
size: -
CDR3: CASSDPYYGGDNSPLHF
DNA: TGTGCCAGCAGTGATCCCTACTACGGGGGAGATAATTCACCCCTCCACTTT

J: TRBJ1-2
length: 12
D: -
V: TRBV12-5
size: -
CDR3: CASGTSLSSDTF
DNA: TGTGCTAGTGGGACCAGTCTCAGCTCGGACACCTTC

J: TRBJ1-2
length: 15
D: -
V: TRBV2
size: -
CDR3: CASPRQESPLYGYTF
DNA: TGTGCCAGCCCACGACAGGAGTCGCCCCTCTATGGCTACACCTTC

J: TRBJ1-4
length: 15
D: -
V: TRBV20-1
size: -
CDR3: CSARDRGATNEKLFF
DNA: TGCAGTGCTAGAGATCGGGGTGCAACTAATGAAAAACTGTTTTTT

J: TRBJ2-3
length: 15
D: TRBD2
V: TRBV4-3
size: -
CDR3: CASSQRTSVADTQYF
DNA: TGCGCCAGCAGCCAGAGGACTAGCGTCGCAGATACGCAGTATTTT

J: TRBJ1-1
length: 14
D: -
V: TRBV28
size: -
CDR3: CATAWGISGTEAFF
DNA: TGTGCCACCGCCTGGGGGATCAGCGGGACTGAAGCTTTCTTT

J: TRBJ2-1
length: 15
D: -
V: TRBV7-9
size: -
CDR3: CASSGSPAGHNEQFF
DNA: TGTGCCAGCAGCGGAAGCCCAGCTGGCCACAATGAGCAGTTCTTC

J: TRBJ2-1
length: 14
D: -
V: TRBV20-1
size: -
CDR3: CSALQESSYNEQFF
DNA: TGCAGTGCTTTACAGGAGAGCTCCTACAATGAGCAGTTCTTC

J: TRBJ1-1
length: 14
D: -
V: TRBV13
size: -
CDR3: CASSSWTENTEAFF
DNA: TGTGCCAGCAGCTCGTGGACAGAGAACACTGAAGCTTTCTTT

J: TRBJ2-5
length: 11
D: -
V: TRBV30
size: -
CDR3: CAWRGPETQYF
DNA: TGTGCCTGGAGGGGGCCGGAGACCCAGTACTTC

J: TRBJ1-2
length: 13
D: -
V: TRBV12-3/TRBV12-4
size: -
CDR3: CALYKSADGGYTF
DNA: TGTGCTCTGTATAAGTCGGCAGACGGTGGCTACACCTTC

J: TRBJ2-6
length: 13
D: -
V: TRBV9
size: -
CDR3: CASSVSGANVLTF
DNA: TGTGCCAGCAGCGTTTCTGGGGCCAACGTCCTGACTTTC

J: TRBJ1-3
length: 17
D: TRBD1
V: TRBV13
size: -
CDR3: CASSLGTGESSGNTIYF
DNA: TGTGCCAGCAGCCTTGGGACAGGGGAGAGCTCTGGAAACACCATATATTTT

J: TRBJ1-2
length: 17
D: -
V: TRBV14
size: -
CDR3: CASSQRLIPTDNYGYTF
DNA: TGTGCCAGCAGCCAGCGACTAATCCCGACGGATAACTATGGCTACACCTTC

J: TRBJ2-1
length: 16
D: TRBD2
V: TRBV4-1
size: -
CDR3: CASSHAGGGAYNEQFF
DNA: TGCGCCAGCAGCCATGCTGGCGGGGGGGCCTACAATGAGCAGTTCTTC

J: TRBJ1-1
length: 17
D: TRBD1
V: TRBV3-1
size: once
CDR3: CASSQDRGQAGNTEAFF
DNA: TGTGCCAGCAGCCAAGATAGGGGACAGGCCGGGAACACTGAAGCTTTCTTT

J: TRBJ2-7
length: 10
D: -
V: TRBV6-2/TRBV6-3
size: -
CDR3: CASEGYEQYF
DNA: TGTGCCAGCGAGGGGTACGAGCAGTACTTC

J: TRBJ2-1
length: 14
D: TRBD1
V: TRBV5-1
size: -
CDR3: CASRRTGAYNEQFF
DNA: TGCGCCAGCAGGAGGACAGGGGCCTACAATGAGCAGTTCTTC

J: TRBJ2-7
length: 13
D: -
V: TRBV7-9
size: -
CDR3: CASSDRQFAEQYF
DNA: TGTGCCAGCAGCGACCGACAGTTCGCCGAGCAGTACTTC

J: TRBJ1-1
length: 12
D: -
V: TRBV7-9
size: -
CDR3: CASQTGNTEAFF
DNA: TGTGCCAGCCAGACAGGGAACACTGAAGCTTTCTTT

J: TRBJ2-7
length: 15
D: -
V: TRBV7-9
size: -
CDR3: CASSSRAEGPYEQYF
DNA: TGTGCCAGCAGCTCAAGGGCAGAAGGCCCCTACGAGCAGTACTTC

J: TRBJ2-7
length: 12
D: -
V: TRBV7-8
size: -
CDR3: CASGPGGYEQYF
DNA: TGTGCCAGCGGCCCAGGGGGGTACGAGCAGTACTTC

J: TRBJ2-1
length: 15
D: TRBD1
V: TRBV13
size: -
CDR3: CASSPGTGVYNEQFF
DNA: TGTGCCAGCAGCCCCGGGACAGGGGTATACAATGAGCAGTTCTTC

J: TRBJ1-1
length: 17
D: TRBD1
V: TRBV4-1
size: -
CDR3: CASSQDGETGDGAEAFF
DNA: TGCGCCAGCAGCCAAGATGGGGAAACAGGGGATGGTGCTGAAGCTTTCTTT

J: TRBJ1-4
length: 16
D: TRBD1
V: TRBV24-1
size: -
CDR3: CATSDPPGQGNEKLFF
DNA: TGTGCCACCAGTGATCCACCGGGACAGGGAAATGAAAAACTGTTTTTT

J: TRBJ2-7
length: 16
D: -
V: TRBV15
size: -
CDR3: CATSTRGKDNSYEQYF
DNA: TGTGCCACCAGCACCCGAGGCAAGGATAACTCCTACGAGCAGTACTTC

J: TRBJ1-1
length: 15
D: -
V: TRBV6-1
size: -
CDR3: CASSEAMDGNTEAFF
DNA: TGTGCCAGCAGTGAAGCGATGGACGGGAACACTGAAGCTTTCTTT

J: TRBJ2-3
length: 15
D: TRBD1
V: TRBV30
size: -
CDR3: CAWSAGTGGTDTQYF
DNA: TGTGCCTGGAGTGCGGGGACAGGGGGCACAGATACGCAGTATTTT

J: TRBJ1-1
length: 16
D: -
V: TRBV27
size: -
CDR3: CASRSENPGSNTEAFF
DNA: TGTGCCAGCAGATCTGAGAACCCAGGGTCCAACACTGAAGCTTTCTTT

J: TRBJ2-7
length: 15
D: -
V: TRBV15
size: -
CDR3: CATSRARGSSYEQYF
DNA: TGTGCCACCAGCAGGGCTAGAGGGAGCTCCTACGAGCAGTACTTC

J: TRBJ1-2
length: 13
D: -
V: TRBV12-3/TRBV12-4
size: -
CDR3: CASSPIPLDGYTF
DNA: TGTGCCAGCAGCCCCATCCCTCTAGATGGCTACACCTTC

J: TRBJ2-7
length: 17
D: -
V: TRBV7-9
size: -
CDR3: CASSLTWDKTSSYEQYF
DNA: TGTGCCAGCAGCTTAACTTGGGACAAGACGAGCTCCTACGAGCAGTACTTC

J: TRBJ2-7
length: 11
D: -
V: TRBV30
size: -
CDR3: CAWSSGGEQYF
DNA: TGTGCCTGGAGTTCCGGGGGCGAGCAGTACTTC

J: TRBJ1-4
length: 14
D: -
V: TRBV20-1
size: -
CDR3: CSARELTRAEKLFF
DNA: TGCAGTGCTAGAGAGCTAACTCGCGCTGAAAAACTGTTTTTT

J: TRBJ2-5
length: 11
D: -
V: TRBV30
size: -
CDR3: CAWRTQETQYF
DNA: TGTGCCTGGAGGACACAAGAGACCCAGTACTTC

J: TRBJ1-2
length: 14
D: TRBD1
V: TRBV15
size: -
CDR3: CATSPLTGGRGYTF
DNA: TGTGCCACCAGCCCCTTGACAGGGGGGCGAGGCTACACCTTC